Shown below are 19 T cell receptor beta chains from a single sample sequenced in a study of neurological immune-mediated disorders. MiXCR was run by TCRdb on the 5' RACE reads, yielding one entry per CDR3 protein. This sample yields approximately 60,000 distinct CDR3 sequences, of which around 4% are seen a single time; 2.5% to 3% belongs to the top ten. The specimen sequenced was PBMCs. The receptors derive from a man in his fifties or sixties with multiple sclerosis.

This clonotype was seen repeatedly, ten times or more. V is TRBV5-1 and J is TRBJ1-4; D is unresolved. CDR3 length: 14 amino acids. Germline-derived CDR1 and CDR2 are SGHRS and YFSETQ. Trimming left V 4 bases short and J 14 bases short, with 21 bases between. CDR3 DNA sequence: TGCGCCAGCAGCACTTCGGATCCTCCCACTGGGCTGTTTTTT. Its translation is CASSTSDPPTGLFF.

This clonotype was recorded at least ten times. The chain employs TRBV5-1 and TRBJ2-3, with a tentative D call TRBD1 (5 bases). This CDR3 has 12 residues. Germline V gene sequence: CDR1 SGHRS, CDR2 YFSETQ. V lost 4 bases to trimming and J lost 5 bases, with 8 bases between them. The CDR3 spells CASSVGQDTQYF. DNA for the CDR3: TGCGCCAGCAGCGTGGGGCAAGATACGCAGTATTTT.

This clonotype has at least ten counts. The chain employs TRBV20-1 and TRBJ1-5; TRBD1 matches 8 bases. The CDR3 is 15 residues long. Germline CDR1 DFQATT, CDR2 SNEGSKA (reference sequence). J was trimmed by 1 base and V by 2 bases; bases with no gene match: 4. CDR3 DNA sequence: TGCAGTGCTAGATTCGGGACAGGAAGCAATCAGCCCCAGCATTTT. Protein: CSARFGTGSNQPQHF.

This clonotype has ten or more counts. The chain is built from TRBV10-3 and TRBJ2-7; D unresolved. Trimming left V 7 bases short and J 0 bases short, with 10 bases between. The germline V gene encodes CDR1 ENHRY and CDR2 SYGVKD. CDR3 length: 13 amino acids. In nucleotides, the CDR3 is TGTGCCATCACCGAGGAGTTCTCCTACGAGCAGTACTTC. Protein sequence: CAITEEFSYEQYF.

About this clonotype itself: Here the CDR3 omits its conserved ending phenylalanine or tryptophan, so a read error is the likely source. The genes are TRBV5-1 and TRBJ2-5; either TRBD1 or TRBD2 may fit D (5 bases each). The germline V gene encodes CDR1 SGHRS and CDR2 YFSETQ. The CDR3 is 14 amino acids. The V gene lost 3 bases and the J gene lost 1 base, with 10 bases spanning the gap. The CDR3 DNA is TGCGCCAGCAGCTCCGGGACCTTCCAAGAGACCCAGTACTAC. As protein: CASSSGTFQETQYY.

In DNA, the CDR3 is TGTGCCAGCAGTTCGGGAAACACAGATACGCAGTATTTT. It codes for CASSSGNTDTQYF. J is TRBJ2-3 and V is TRBV7-6, with D possibly TRBD2 on 5 matching bases. V gave up 6 bases and J gave up 2 bases, with 9 bases separating them. The CDR3 covers 13 residues. CDR1 SGHVS and CDR2 FNYEAQ come from the germline V gene.

Concerning this clonotype: One junction end disagrees with the germline gene, perhaps due to a read error. The rearrangement uses TRBV29-1 and TRBJ1-5; TRBD1 might be the D (6 bases). The CDR3 is made up of 14 amino acids. Germline lookup yields CDR1 SQVTM and CDR2 ANQGSEA. For the CDR3, the DNA is TGCAGCGTTGATTGGGACACGGGCAATCAGCCCCAGAATTTT. Translated: CSVDWDTGNQPQNF.

This clonotype was detected ten times or more. V and J are TRBV14 and TRBJ1-4, with D perhaps TRBD1 (5 bases). The V and J ends lost 5 bases and 5 bases respectively, with 9 bases between them. There are 13 residues in the CDR3. Germline loops: CDR1 SGHDN, CDR2 FVKESK. DNA of the CDR3: TGTGCCAGCAGCTCGTGGGGGAATGAAAAACTGTTTTTT. It codes for CASSSWGNEKLFF. Based on the CDR3 plus reference TRBV14 and TRBJ1-4, the full variable domain is EAGVTQFPSHSVIEKGQTVTLRCDPISGHDNLYWYRRVMGKEIKFLLHFVKESKQDESGMPNNRFLAERTGGTYSTLKVQPAELEDSGVYFCASSSWGNEKLFFGSGTQLSVL.

This clonotype showed up many times. J is TRBJ1-5 and V is TRBV12-3 or TRBV12-4, with 9 bases identical to TRBD1. The CDR3 extends over 17 amino acids. V lost 1 base, J lost 6 bases, and 10 bases stayed unmatched. CDR3 protein: CASSLVWDREGGQPQHF. The CDR3 DNA reads TGTGCCAGCAGTTTAGTGTGGGACAGGGAAGGTGGTCAGCCCCAGCATTTT.

This clonotype came up many times. The chain uses TRBV20-1 and TRBJ2-7; D is unclear. Trimming shortened V by 5 bases and J by 5 bases, and 10 bases separated the two germline ends. This CDR3 contains 11 residues. Germline CDR1 and CDR2: DFQATT and SNEGSKA (reference sequence). The CDR3 coding sequence is TGCAGTGCTCGTAGTAGTCACGAGCAGTACGTC. Protein: CSARSSHEQYV.

In its sample, this clonotype was seen many times. The chain is built from TRBV20-1 and TRBJ2-5, with D maybe TRBD2 (6 bases). The germline V gene has CDR1 DFQATT and CDR2 SNEGSKA (reference sequence). This CDR3 contains 13 residues. CDR3 sequence: CSPSRGRKETQYF. Here the CDR3 DNA reads TGCAGCCCTTCCCGGGGGAGAAAAGAGACCCAGTACTTC.

This clonotype was picked up many times. The chain combines TRBV7-9 with TRBJ2-5; 8 bases fit TRBD2. This CDR3 region has 14 residues. The junction had 7 bases not matched to a gene; V was cut back by 5 bases and J by 5 bases. Per germline, CDR1 SEHNR and CDR2 FQNEAQ (reference sequence). Here the CDR3 DNA reads TGTGCCAGCAGCCCTCCGGGACTAGTGGAGACCCAGTACTTC. It translates to CASSPPGLVETQYF.

In this sample, this clonotype turned up many times. The genes are TRBV27 and TRBJ1-4; D call uncertain. This CDR3 has 14 amino acids. The germline V and J ends were trimmed by 6 bases and 6 bases, with 14 bases remaining between them. CDR1 and CDR2 (germline): MNHEY, SMNVEV (reference sequence). DNA of the CDR3: TGTGCCAGCAGCCCATGGCGCCAAGATGAAAAACTGTTTTTT. This encodes CASSPWRQDEKLFF.

This clonotype was detected ten times or more. One junction end does not reproduce the germline sequence, and a read error may be involved. V is TRBV9 and J is TRBJ2-5, with D unresolved. This CDR3 spans 13 amino acids. Germline V gives CDR1 SGDLS, CDR2 YYNGEE. The CDR3 region has the DNA TGTGCCAGCAGCGGCAAGATCCAAGATACCCAGTACTTC. Translating gives CASSGKIQDTQYF. The whole variable domain, remainder taken from reference TRBV9 and TRBJ2-5, is DSGVTQTPKHLITATGQRVTLRCSPRSGDLSVYWYQQSLDQGLQFLIQYYNGEERAKGNILERFSAQQFPDLHSELNLSSLELGDSALYFCASSGKIQDTQYFGPGTRLLVL.

The sample holds many counts of this clonotype. The CDR3 sequence: CASSRYQETQYF. The CDR3 DNA reads TGTGCCAGCAGCCGCTACCAAGAGACCCAGTACTTC. This chain links TRBV7-8 with TRBJ2-5; no definite D call. Between the trimmed V and J ends, which lost 5 bases and 0 bases, there was a span of 4 bases. Germline V gene lookup returns CDR1 SGHVS and CDR2 FQNEAQ. There are 12 residues in the CDR3.

The genes are TRBV20-1 and TRBJ2-7; TRBD1 aligns across 7 bases. The V gene end was trimmed by 5 bases and the J gene end by 3 bases; junction bases not matched to a gene: 4. The CDR3 runs 12 residues. Germline CDR1 and CDR2: DFQATT and SNEGSKA (reference sequence). The CDR3 DNA sequence: TGCAGTGCTTACAGGGGTTACTACGAGCAGTACGTC. Protein sequence: CSAYRGYYEQYV.

This clonotype was observed at least ten times. This sequence joins TRBV5-1 and TRBJ2-1; TRBD1 is a possible D gene (5 bases). V lost 3 bases and J lost 4, with 17 bases in between. The CDR3 extends over 16 amino acids. Germline-derived CDR1 and CDR2 are SGHRS and YFSETQ. CDR3 sequence: CASSSTPSRDYNEQFF. The CDR3 DNA reads as TGCGCCAGCAGCTCGACGCCGTCCAGGGATTACAATGAGCAGTTCTTC. Full variable domain (rest looked up from reference TRBV5-1 and TRBJ2-1): KAGVTQTPRYLIKTRGQQVTLSCSPISGHRSVSWYQQTPGQGLQFLFEYFSETQRNKGNFPGRFSGRQFSNSRSEMNVSTLELGDSALYLCASSSTPSRDYNEQFFGPGTRLTVL.

This clonotype was detected ten times or more. The chain employs TRBV15 and TRBJ2-5; D gene ambiguous. The CDR3 sequence is 15 residues long. Trimming removed 1 base from V and 2 bases from J, with 11 bases in between. Per the germline V gene, CDR1 is LNHNV and CDR2 is YYDKDF (reference sequence). CDR3 sequence: CATSRVRLGQETQYF. The CDR3 DNA reads as TGTGCCACCAGCAGAGTAAGATTAGGACAAGAGACCCAGTACTTC.

This clonotype has a count of ten or more. The chain uses TRBV5-1 and TRBJ2-3; D not certain. Trimming removed 1 base at V and 2 bases at J, with 11 bases between. This CDR3 spans 15 amino acids. The germline gives CDR1 SGHRS, CDR2 YFSETQ. The chain's CDR3 is CASSLLVGNTDTQYF. The CDR3 nucleotides are TGCGCCAGCAGCTTGTTGGTGGGTAACACAGATACGCAGTATTTT.